This TCR beta chain was profiled in a study of blood T cell repertoires in COVID-19. This table comes from immunoSEQ multiplex PCR, and its TCRdb copy is limited to in-frame clones, with some not included. The sample lists 150,000 to 200,000 clones, under 90% seen once, with around 12% in the top ten. The CDR3 totals 16 residues. CDR1 and CDR2 (germline): LNHDA, SQIVND (reference sequence). The V end was cut by 6 bases, the J end by 11 bases, with 28 bases between. This study enrolled people aged roughly 18 to 89 from about two dozen US geographic areas. This TCR was recovered from a man between 45 and 60 years old who had recovered from COVID-19. V is TRBV19 and J is TRBJ1-1; perhaps TRBD1 as D (6 bases). Sequenced: PBMCs or T cells enriched from blood (not recorded which). The CDR3 DNA reads TGTGCCAGTAGCATCCTCACCCTGACAGGAGCTACGATGGCTTTCTTT. Its protein is CASSILTLTGATMAFF.